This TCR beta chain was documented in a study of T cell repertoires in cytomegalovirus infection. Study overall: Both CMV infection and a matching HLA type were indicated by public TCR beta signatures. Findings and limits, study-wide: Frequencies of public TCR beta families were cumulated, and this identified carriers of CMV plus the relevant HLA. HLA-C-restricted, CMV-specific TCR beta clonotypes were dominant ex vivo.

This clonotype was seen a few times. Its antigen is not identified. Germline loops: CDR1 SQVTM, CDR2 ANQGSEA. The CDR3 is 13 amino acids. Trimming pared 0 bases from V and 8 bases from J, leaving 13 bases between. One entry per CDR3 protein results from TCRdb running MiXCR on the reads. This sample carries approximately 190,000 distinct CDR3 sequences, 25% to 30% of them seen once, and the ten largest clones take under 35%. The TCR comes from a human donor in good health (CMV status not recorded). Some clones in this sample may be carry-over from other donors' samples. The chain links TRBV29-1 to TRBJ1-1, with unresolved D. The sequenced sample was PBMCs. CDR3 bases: TGCAGCGTTGAAGAGGATGCCTTAACCGAAGCTTTCTTT. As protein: CSVEEDALTEAFF.